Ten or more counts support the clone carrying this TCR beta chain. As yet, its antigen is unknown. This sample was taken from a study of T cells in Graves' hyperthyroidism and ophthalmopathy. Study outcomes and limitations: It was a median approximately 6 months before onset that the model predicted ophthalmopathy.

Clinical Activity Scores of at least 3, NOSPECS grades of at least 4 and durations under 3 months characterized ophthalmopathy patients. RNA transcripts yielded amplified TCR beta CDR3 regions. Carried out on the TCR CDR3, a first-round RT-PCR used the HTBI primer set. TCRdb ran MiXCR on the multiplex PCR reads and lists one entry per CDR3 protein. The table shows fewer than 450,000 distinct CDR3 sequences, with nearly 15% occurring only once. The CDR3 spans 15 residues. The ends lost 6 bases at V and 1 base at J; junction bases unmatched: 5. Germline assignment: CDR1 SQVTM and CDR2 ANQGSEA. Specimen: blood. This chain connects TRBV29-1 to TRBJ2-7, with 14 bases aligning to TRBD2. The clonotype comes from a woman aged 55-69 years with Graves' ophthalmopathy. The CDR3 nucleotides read TGCAGCGTCCGACTAGCGGGAGGGAGATCCTACGAGCAGTACTTC. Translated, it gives CSVRLAGGRSYEQYF.